This paragraph reports one TCR beta chain. This specimen comes from a study of cytotoxic CD8 clonotypes in ibrutinib-treated CLL. The planned depth of sequencing spanned 1 in 200,000 to 1 in 1 million T cells. Using immunoSEQ multiplex PCR, the repertoire was profiled, and TCRdb retains in-frame clones only, with some absent. The data show about 130,000 clones, under 90% seen once. Frozen PBMC stocks contributed around 2 micrograms of genomic DNA to the TCR beta libraries. The CDR3 has 14 amino acids. V shed 4 bases and J shed 2 bases, with 12 bases lying between them. The germline V gene has CDR1 ENHRY and CDR2 SYGVKD.

The sample was PBMCs, taken after 24 months of ibrutinib treatment. The sequence was obtained from a human donor with chronic lymphocytic leukemia. The chain uses TRBV10-3 and TRBJ2-7, with D possibly matching TRBD1 (5 bases). DNA for the CDR3: TGTGCCATCAGTGTCAGGGAATTAACCTACGAGCAGTACTTC. Its protein is CAISVRELTYEQYF.